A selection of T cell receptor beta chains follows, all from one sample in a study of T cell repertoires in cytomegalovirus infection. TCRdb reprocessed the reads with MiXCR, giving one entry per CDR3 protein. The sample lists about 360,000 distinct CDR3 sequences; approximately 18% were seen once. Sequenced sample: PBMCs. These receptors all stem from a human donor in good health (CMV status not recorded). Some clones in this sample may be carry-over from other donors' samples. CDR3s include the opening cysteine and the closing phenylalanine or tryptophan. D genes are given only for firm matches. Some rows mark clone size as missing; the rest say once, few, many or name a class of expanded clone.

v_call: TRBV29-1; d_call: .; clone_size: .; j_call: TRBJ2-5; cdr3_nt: TGCAGCGTTCGGATAGAGACCCAGTACTTC; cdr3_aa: CSVRIETQYF
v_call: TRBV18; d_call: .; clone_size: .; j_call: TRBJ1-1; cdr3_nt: TGTGCCAGCTCACCGGCCGGGGGGGAAAGAGCTTTCTTT; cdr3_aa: CASSPAGGERAFF
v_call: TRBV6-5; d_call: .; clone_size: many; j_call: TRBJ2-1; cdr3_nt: TGTGCCAGCAGAAAACGATCGGGAGCATACAATGAGCAGTTCTTC; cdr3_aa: CASRKRSGAYNEQFF
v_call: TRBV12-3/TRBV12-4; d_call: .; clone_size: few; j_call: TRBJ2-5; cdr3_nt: TGTGCCAGCACCTTGGACGGACCACCCGAGACCCAGTACTTC; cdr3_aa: CASTLDGPPETQYF
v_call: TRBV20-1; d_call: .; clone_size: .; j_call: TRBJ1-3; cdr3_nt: TGCAGTGCTGGACGTACTGGAAACACCATATATTTT; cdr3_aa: CSAGRTGNTIYF
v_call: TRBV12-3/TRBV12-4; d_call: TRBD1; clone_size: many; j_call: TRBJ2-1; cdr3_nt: TGTGCCAGCTCCTTCACAGGGGGCGGCTACAATGAGCAGTTCTTC; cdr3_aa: CASSFTGGGYNEQFF
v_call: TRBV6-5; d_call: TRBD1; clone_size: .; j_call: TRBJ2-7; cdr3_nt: TGTGCCAGCAGTCCGGGACAGAGCCCCTACGAGCAGTACTTC; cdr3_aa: CASSPGQSPYEQYF
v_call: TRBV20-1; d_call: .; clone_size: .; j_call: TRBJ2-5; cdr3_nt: TGCAGTGCTAGTACGACAGCCCAAGAGACCCAGTACTTC; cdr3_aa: CSASTTAQETQYF
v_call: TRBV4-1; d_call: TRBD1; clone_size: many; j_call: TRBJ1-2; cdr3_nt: TGCGCCAGCAGCCAAGGCCCAGGGGGCGCGTATGGCTACACCTTC; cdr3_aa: CASSQGPGGAYGYTF
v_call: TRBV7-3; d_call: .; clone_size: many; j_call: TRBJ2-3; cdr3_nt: TGTGCCAGCAGTTTTGAGGGGGGATACACAGATACGCAGTATTTT; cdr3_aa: CASSFEGGYTDTQYF
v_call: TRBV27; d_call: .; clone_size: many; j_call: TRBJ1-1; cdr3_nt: TGTGCCAGCAGTTTATTTGCCACGGCCACTGAAGCTTTCTTT; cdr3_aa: CASSLFATATEAFF
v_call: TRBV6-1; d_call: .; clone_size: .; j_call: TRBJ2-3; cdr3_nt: TGTGCCAGCCGTTCCTACCGGGGGGATACGCAGTATTTT; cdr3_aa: CASRSYRGDTQYF
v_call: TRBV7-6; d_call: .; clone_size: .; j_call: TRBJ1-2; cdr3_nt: TGTGCCAGCAGACCAGGGGCGATATATGGCTACACCTTC; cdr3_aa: CASRPGAIYGYTF
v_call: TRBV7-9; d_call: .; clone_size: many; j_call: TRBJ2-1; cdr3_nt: TGTGCCAGCGGTGTTGAGCAGTTCTTC; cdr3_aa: CASGVEQFF
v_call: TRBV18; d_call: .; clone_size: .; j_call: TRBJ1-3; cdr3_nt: TGTGCCAGCTCGAGGGAAGCAGGAAACACCATATATTTT; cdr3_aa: CASSREAGNTIYF
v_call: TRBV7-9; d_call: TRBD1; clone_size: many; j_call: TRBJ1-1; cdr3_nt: TGTGCCAGCAGTTCCCAACCCGGGACAGGACCCTACCCTGAAGCTTTCTTT; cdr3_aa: CASSSQPGTGPYPEAFF
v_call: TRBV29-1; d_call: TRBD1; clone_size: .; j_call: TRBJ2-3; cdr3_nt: TGCAGCGTGGGACAGAGAGATACGCAGTATTTT; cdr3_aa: CSVGQRDTQYF
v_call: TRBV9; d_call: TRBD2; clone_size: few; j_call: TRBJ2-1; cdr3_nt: TGTGCCAGCAGCGGTAGGACTAGCATGAGGAGTGAGCAGTTCTTC; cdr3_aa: CASSGRTSMRSEQFF
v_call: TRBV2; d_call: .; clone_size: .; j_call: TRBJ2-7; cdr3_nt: TGTGCCAGCAGTGAAGCGTTTGGCTACGAGCAGTACTTC; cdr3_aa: CASSEAFGYEQYF
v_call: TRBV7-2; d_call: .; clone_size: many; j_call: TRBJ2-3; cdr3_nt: TGTGCCAGCAGCTTAGACCAAAGCACAGATACGCAGTATTTT; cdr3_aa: CASSLDQSTDTQYF
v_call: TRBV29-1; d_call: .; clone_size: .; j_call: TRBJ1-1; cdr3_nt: TGCAGCGTTGTCCCGGCGGAGGGCACTGAAGCTTTCTTT; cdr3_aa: CSVVPAEGTEAFF
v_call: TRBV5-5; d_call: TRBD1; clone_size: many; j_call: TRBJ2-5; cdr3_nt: TGTGCCAGCAGCCCCTGGGACAGCCAAGAGACCCAGTACTTC; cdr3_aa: CASSPWDSQETQYF
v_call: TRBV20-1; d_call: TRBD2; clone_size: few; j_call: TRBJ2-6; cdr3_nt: TGCAGTGCCCGGCGGGGGTCCTCCTCTGGGGCCAACGTCCTGACTTTC; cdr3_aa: CSARRGSSSGANVLTF
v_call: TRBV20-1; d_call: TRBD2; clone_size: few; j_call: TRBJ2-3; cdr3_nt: TGCAGTGCCCGCCCCAGCGGGAGGGCCGGAGATACGCAGTATTTT; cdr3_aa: CSARPSGRAGDTQYF
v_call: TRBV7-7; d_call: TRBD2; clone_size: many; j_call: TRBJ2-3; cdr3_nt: TGTGCCAGCAGCCAGGGACTATCTAGCACAGATACGCAGTATTTT; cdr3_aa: CASSQGLSSTDTQYF
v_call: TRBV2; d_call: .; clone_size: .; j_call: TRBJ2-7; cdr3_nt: TGTGCCAGCAGATTCACGGCACCCTTCGACGAGCAGTACTTC; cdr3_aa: CASRFTAPFDEQYF